Presented here are 12 T cell receptor beta chains from one specimen sequenced in a study of blood T cell repertoires in COVID-19. Sequenced by immunoSEQ multiplex PCR; TCRdb stores in-frame clones only, minus some. Here the sample spans around 270,000 clones, 70% to 90% being singletons. The material sequenced was peripheral blood. Receptors originate from a woman in her 50s with acute or convalescent COVID-19.

The J gene is TRBJ2-6, the V gene TRBV27; D might be TRBD2 (6 bases). The CDR3 extends over 15 amino acids. V lost 3 bases and J 1 base, leaving 7 bases between the germline ends. Germline CDR1 is MNHEY and CDR2 is SMNVEV (reference sequence). Written as DNA, the CDR3 is TGTGCCAGCAGTTTGGCGGGGTCTGGGGCCAACGTCCTGACTTTC. Amino acid sequence: CASSLAGSGANVLTF.

This chain connects TRBV3-1 (or the pseudogene TRBV3-2) to TRBJ2-1; TRBD2 is a possible D gene (5 bases). The V gene's germline CDR1 is LGHDT and CDR2 YNNKEL (reference sequence). V dropped 8 bases and J dropped 7 bases, with 21 bases sitting between them. CDR3 length equals 15 residues. This CDR3 reads CASQFRTLGGNEQFF. DNA for the CDR3: TGTGCCAGCCAGTTTCGGACTCTGGGTGGAAATGAGCAGTTCTTC.

The chain combines TRBV2 with TRBJ1-2; D is perhaps TRBD1 (6 bases). Germline CDR1 is SNHLY and CDR2 is FYNNEI. The CDR3 sequence is 15 residues long. Deletions cut 6 bases from V and 1 base from J, with 15 bases between. CDR3 in amino acids: CASSGMQGLNYGYTF. DNA of the CDR3: TGTGCCAGCAGCGGGATGCAGGGGCTTAACTATGGCTACACCTTC.

This chain joins TRBV27 and TRBJ2-3; D might be TRBD1 (7 bases). Germline V gene lookup returns CDR1 MNHEY and CDR2 SMNVEV (reference sequence). The CDR3 covers 14 residues. Trimming pared 5 bases from V and 10 bases from J, leaving 19 bases between. CDR3 sequence: CASSITGVRRAQYF. CDR3 nucleotide sequence: TGTGCCAGCAGTATCACAGGGGTGCGGAGGGCGCAGTATTTT.

J is TRBJ2-3 and V is TRBV6-5; 8 positions agree with TRBD2. Germline V gene data show CDR1 as MNHEY and CDR2 as SVGAGI. Trimming removed 0 bases from V and 4 bases from J; junction bases left unmatched: 6. This CDR3 spans 16 amino acids. The CDR3 nucleotides are TGTGCCAGCAGTTACTCGTCCGGGAGGGGATCAGATACGCAGTATTTT. Translation gives CASSYSSGRGSDTQYF.

This clone turned up a few times. The rearrangement links TRBV4-2 to TRBJ1-3; a weak D match, TRBD1 (6 bases). V gave up 0 bases and J gave up 0 bases, with 9 bases separating them. This CDR3 contains 16 residues. In germline, CDR1 is LGHNA, CDR2 YNFKEQ. CDR3 sequence reads: CASSQDRTASGNTIYF. CDR3 coding DNA: TGTGCCAGCAGCCAAGATCGGACAGCCTCTGGAAACACCATATATTTT.

The chain couples TRBV5-6 to TRBJ2-3, with TRBD2 matching over 8 bases. Germline lookup yields CDR1 SGHDT and CDR2 YYEEEE. Trimming at V came to 5 bases and at J to 2 bases, leaving 7 bases not matched to a gene. The CDR3 is 15 residues long. The CDR3 protein is CASRPGLGITDTQYF. The CDR3 DNA reads TGTGCCAGCAGACCGGGACTAGGGATCACAGATACGCAGTATTTT.

The chain couples TRBV5-1 to TRBJ2-7, with 7 nucleotides matching TRBD1. V shed 3 bases, J shed 4 bases, and the junction held 13 bases outside the gene matches. Germline values: CDR1 SGHRS, CDR2 YFSETQ. This CDR3 contains 16 residues. For the CDR3, the DNA is TGCGCCAGCAGCTCGGGGACAGCTACATTTGGGTACGAGCAGTACTTC. Translation: CASSSGTATFGYEQYF.

This clone was recorded only once. The chain uses TRBV5-1 and TRBJ1-1, with D possibly matching TRBD1 (6 bases). Germline-derived CDR1 and CDR2 are SGHRS and YFSETQ. The V end was cut by 0 bases, the J end by 12 bases, with 12 bases between. The CDR3 has 12 amino acids. CDR3 residues: CASSLGSGETFF. The CDR3 bases are TGCGCCAGCAGCTTGGGCTCAGGGGAAACTTTCTTT.

V is TRBV28 and J is TRBJ2-3; 9 bases agree with TRBD2. The CDR3 extends over 15 amino acids. V trimming: 4 bases; J trimming: 3 bases; junction bases outside the gene matches: 5. Germline V lookup: CDR1 MDHEN, CDR2 SYDVKM. CDR3 DNA: TGTGCCAGCAGTTATAGCGGGAGTAGGACAGATACGCAGTATTTT. Protein product: CASSYSGSRTDTQYF.

The chain carries TRBV6-2 or TRBV6-3 and TRBJ2-7; TRBD2 aligns across 8 bases. Germline CDR1 and CDR2: MNHEY and SVGEGT. This CDR3 is built from 17 residues. V lost 0 bases to trimming and J lost 2 bases; unmatched junction nucleotides: 9. The CDR3 reads CASSYSILSGGAYEQYF. In DNA form, the CDR3 reads TGTGCCAGCAGTTACTCGATCTTGAGCGGGGGCGCCTACGAGCAGTACTTC.

This chain joins TRBV28 and TRBJ1-5, with D tentatively TRBD1 (5 bases). V lost 2 bases to trimming and J lost 3 bases, with 11 bases between them. Looked up from germline, CDR1 is MDHEN and CDR2 is SYDVKM. The CDR3 has 15 residues. CDR3 DNA sequence: TGTGCCAGCAGTTTACTTGGAGGGGACAATCAGCCCCAGCATTTT. Protein sequence: CASSLLGGDNQPQHF.